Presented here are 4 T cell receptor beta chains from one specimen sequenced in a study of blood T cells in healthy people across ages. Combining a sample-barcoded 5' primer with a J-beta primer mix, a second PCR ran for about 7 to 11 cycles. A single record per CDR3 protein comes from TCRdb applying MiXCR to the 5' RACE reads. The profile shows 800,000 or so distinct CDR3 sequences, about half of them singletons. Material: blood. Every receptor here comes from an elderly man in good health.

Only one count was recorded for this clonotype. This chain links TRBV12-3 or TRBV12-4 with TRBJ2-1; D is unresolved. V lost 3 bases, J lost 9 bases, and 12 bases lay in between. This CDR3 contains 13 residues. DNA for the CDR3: TGTGCCAGCAGTTTTGGTAGGGTCTCTGAGCAGTTCTTC. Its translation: CASSFGRVSEQFF.

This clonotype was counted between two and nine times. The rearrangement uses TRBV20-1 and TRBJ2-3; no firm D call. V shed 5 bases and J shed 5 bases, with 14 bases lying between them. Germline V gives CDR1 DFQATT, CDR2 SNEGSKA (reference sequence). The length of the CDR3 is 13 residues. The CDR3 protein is CSAEVRAGDTQYF. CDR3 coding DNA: TGCAGTGCTGAAGTTAGGGCCGGAGATACGCAGTATTTT.

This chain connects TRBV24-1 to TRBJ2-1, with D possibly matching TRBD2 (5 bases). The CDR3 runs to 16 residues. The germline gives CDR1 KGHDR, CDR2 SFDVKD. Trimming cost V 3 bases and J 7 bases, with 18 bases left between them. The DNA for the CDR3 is TGTGCCACCAGTGATCCGGTGAGAGGCGGGCGAAATGAGCAGTTCTTC. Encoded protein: CATSDPVRGGRNEQFF.

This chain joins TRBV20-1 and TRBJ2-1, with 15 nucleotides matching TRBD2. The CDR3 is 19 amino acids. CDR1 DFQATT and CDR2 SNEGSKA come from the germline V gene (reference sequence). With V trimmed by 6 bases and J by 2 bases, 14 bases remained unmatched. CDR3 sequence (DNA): TGCAGTGCGATCAGGCCGGGACTAGCGGGAGGCCGGGCCTACAATGAGCAGTTCTTC. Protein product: CSAIRPGLAGGRAYNEQFF.